A single sample is the source of the 9 T cell receptor beta chains below, sequenced in a study of regulatory T cells in long-lasting Graves disease. CDR3-region Arm-PCR and iRepertoire HTBI primers produced the TCR beta libraries. Via MiXCR, TCRdb re-called the multiplex PCR reads, giving one row per CDR3 protein. Of a few hundred thousand distinct CDR3 sequences in the sample, approximately 23% were seen once. Specified time point: persistent/refractory GD, antithyroid drugs over 5 years with positive TRAb. RNA extracted from PBMCs served as the sequencing template. Sequenced material: peripheral blood mononuclear cells (PBMCs), taken when the disease was refractory, from a patient treated with antithyroid drugs. The receptors here all came from a female donor with Graves disease.

This clonotype was seen only a few times. The chain employs TRBV4-3 and TRBJ1-6; D gene uncertain. The germline V and J ends were trimmed by 3 bases and 5 bases, with 8 bases remaining between them. This CDR3 is 14 amino acids long. Looked up from germline, CDR1 is LGHNA and CDR2 is YSLEER. The CDR3 protein is CASSQNDHNSPLHF. In DNA, the CDR3 is TGCGCCAGCAGCCAGAATGATCATAATTCACCCCTCCACTTT.

This chain joins TRBV7-6 and TRBJ2-7, with D possibly TRBD1 on 5 matching bases. Trimming took 5 bases from V and 4 from J, leaving 15 bases between them. The germline V gene has CDR1 SGHVS and CDR2 FNYEAQ. The CDR3 has 14 amino acids. The CDR3 sequence is CASSPRTSLYEQYF. CDR3 in DNA: TGTGCCAGCAGCCCTAGGACATCCCTTTACGAGCAGTACTTC.

In its sample, this clonotype was seen many times. The chain employs TRBV7-2 and TRBJ2-5, with 12 bases aligning to TRBD2. Germline-derived CDR1 and CDR2 are SGHTA and FQGNSA. Trimming cost V 2 bases and J 4 bases; bases outside gene matches: 2. This CDR3 contains 15 residues. The chain's CDR3 is CASSLMTSGRETQYF. DNA of the CDR3: TGTGCCAGCAGCTTAATGACTAGCGGGAGAGAGACCCAGTACTTC.

The chain carries TRBV20-1 and TRBJ1-4; tentatively, D is TRBD1 (6 bases). Trimming stripped 3 bases from V and 7 bases from J, with 12 bases between. Germline V CDR1 and CDR2: DFQATT, SNEGSKA (reference sequence). CDR3 length: 13 residues. The DNA of the CDR3 is TGCAGTGCTAGGGAAGGGGGTGGTGAAAAACTGTTTTTT. As protein: CSAREGGGEKLFF.

In the case of this clonotype: No conserved phenylalanine or tryptophan is present at the end of the CDR3, so a read error is the likely explanation. The chain combines TRBV11-2 with TRBJ1-6; the D is unclear. V gave up 7 bases and J gave up 14 bases, with 12 bases separating them. The CDR3 runs 11 residues. Germline values: CDR1 SGHAT, CDR2 FQNNGV. Written as DNA, the CDR3 is TGTGCCAGCACCACGGGAGCCGCCCTCCACCTT. Amino acids: CASTTGAALHL.

This clonotype has only a few counts. V usage is TRBV6-1 and J usage is TRBJ2-7; D not resolved. CDR1 and CDR2 (germline): MNHNS, SASEGT. This CDR3 contains 14 residues. V shed 7 bases and J shed 5 bases, with 18 bases lying between them. This CDR3 is CASNSPSRENEQYF. The CDR3 DNA is TGTGCCAGCAACTCCCCAAGCAGAGAGAACGAGCAGTACTTC.

The table lists this clonotype with a few counts. The rearrangement links TRBV20-1 to TRBJ1-2; TRBD1 matches 7 bases. Germline CDR1 reads DFQATT; CDR2 reads SNEGSKA (reference sequence). The CDR3 totals 15 residues. V lost 5 bases to trimming and J lost 3 bases; unmatched junction nucleotides: 12. CDR3 nucleotides: TGCAGTGCTCAAACAGGACTACAGGGGTACTATGGCTACACCTTC. Protein product: CSAQTGLQGYYGYTF.

The rearrangement uses TRBV15 and TRBJ2-7; either TRBD1 or TRBD2 may fit D (5 bases each). The germline gives CDR1 LNHNV, CDR2 YYDKDF (reference sequence). This CDR3 comprises 14 residues. The V end was cut by 4 bases, the J end by 6 bases, with 16 bases between. The CDR3 DNA reads as TGTGCCACCAGCACCTGGGCCGGGGCAGCCGAGCAGTACTTC. Translation: CATSTWAGAAEQYF.

As concerns this clonotype: Germline is not matched at one junction end, which may reflect a read error. The rearrangement links TRBV20-1 to TRBJ2-5; 8 bases agree with TRBD1. The CDR3 has 15 residues. The germline CDR1 and CDR2 sequences are DFQATT and SNEGSKA (reference sequence). The CDR3 loop is CSARDQAGGIETQHF. The CDR3 nucleotides read TGCAGTGCTAGAGATCAAGCAGGGGGCATTGAGACCCAGCACTTC.